This note documents a single T cell receptor beta chain sequence. Up to about 2 ug genomic DNA was used for TCRB CDR3 amplification. Sequenced by immunoSEQ multiplex PCR; TCRdb stores in-frame clones only, minus some. The repertoire includes 100,000 to 120,000 clones, almost 90% of them detected once, and roughly 3% sits in the top ten. The sample is drawn from a study of glioma-infiltrating T cells after dendritic cell vaccination. Study-level background: At biweekly intervals, patients got three intradermal dendritic cell vaccine injections.

The time point denotes: after dendritic cell vaccination, including at tumor progression/relapse. Only patients with spare fresh-frozen tumor and over two years of follow-up were included. PBMC sampling occurred before vaccination, two weeks after the third dose, and at progression. The TCR comes from a human donor with glioblastoma. The input for sequencing was blood, taken after dendritic cell vaccination.

CDR3 residues: CASSLGIMQQETQYF. The CDR3 DNA is TGTGCCAGCAGCTTAGGAATTATGCAGCAAGAGACCCAGTACTTC. This chain links TRBV7-9 with TRBJ2-5; D gene unclear. Germline V gives CDR1 SEHNR, CDR2 FQNEAQ (reference sequence). The V end was cut by 1 base, the J end by 2 bases, with 11 bases between. This CDR3 spans 15 amino acids.